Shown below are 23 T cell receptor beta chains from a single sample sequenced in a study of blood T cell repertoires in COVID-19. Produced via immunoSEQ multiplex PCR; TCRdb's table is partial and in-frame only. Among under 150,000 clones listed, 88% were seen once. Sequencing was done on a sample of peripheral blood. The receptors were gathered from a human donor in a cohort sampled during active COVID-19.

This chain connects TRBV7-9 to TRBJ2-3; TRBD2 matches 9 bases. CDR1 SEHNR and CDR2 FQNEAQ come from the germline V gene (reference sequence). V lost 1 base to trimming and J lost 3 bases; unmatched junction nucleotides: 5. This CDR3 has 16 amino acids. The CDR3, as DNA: TGTGCCAGCAGCTTAGACCTAGCGGGGCTAACAGATACGCAGTATTTT. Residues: CASSLDLAGLTDTQYF.

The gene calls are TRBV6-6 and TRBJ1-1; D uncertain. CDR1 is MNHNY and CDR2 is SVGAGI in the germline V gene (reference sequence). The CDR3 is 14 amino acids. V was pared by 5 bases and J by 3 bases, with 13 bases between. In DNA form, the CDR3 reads TGTGCCAGCAGTCTGACGGGAGCCCACACTGAAGCTTTCTTT. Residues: CASSLTGAHTEAFF.

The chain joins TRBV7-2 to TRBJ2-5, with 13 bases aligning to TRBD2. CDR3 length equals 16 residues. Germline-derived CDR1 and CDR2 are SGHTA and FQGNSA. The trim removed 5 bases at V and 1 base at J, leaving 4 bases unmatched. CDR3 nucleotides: TGTGCCAGCAGCGCTGGGACTAGCGGGGTCCAAGAGACCCAGTACTTC. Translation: CASSAGTSGVQETQYF.

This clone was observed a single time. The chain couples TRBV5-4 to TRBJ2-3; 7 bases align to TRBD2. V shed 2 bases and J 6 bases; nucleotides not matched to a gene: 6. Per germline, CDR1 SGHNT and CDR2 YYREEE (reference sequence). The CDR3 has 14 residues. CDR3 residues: CASSFDLAADTQYF. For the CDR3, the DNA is TGTGCCAGCAGCTTCGATCTAGCGGCGGATACGCAGTATTTT.

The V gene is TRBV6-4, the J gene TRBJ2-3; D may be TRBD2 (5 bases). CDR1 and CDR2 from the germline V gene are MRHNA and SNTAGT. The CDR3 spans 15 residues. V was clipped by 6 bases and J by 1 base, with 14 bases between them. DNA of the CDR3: TGTGCCAGCAGCCCGGACTGGCACCGCACAGATACGCAGTATTTT. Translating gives CASSPDWHRTDTQYF.

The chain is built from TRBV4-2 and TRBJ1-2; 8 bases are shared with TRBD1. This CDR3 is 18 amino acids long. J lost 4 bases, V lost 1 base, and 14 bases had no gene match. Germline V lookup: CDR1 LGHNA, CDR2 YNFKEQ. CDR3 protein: CASSQGGTPGQDAYGYTF. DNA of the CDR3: TGTGCCAGCAGCCAAGGTGGCACACCGGGACAGGACGCCTATGGCTACACCTTC.

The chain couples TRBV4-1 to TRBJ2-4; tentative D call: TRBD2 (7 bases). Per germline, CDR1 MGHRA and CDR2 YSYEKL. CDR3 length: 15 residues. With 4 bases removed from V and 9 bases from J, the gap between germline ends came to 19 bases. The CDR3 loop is CASSPRDGRGGIQYF. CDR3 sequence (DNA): TGCGCCAGCAGCCCCCGGGACGGTAGGGGGGGCATTCAGTACTTC.

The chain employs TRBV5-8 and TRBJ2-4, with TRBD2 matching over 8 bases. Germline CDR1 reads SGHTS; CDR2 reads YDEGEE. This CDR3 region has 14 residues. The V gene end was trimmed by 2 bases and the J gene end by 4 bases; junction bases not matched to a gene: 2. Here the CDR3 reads CASSFPGGKNIQYF. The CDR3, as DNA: TGTGCCAGCAGCTTTCCGGGGGGGAAAAACATTCAGTACTTC.

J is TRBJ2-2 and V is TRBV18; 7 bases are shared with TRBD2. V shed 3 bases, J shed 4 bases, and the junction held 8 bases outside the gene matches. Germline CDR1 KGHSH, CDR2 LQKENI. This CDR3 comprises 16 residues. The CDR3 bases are TGTGCCAGCTCACCGGTCCGAGCGGGATCCACCGGGGAGCTGTTTTTT. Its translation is CASSPVRAGSTGELFF.

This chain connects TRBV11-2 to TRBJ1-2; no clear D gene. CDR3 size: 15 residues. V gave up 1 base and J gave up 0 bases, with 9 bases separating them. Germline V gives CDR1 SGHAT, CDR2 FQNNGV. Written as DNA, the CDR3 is TGTGCCAGCAGCTTAGCGTTCCTAGCTAACTATGGCTACACCTTC. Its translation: CASSLAFLANYGYTF.

This CDR3 reads CASSFGQGRSDTQYF. Written as DNA, the CDR3 is TGTGCCAGCAGCTTCGGACAGGGGAGGTCAGATACGCAGTATTTT. The chain combines TRBV11-3 with TRBJ2-3, with 9 positions matching TRBD1. V gave up 3 bases and J gave up 4 bases; unmatched junction bases: 5. The CDR3 is made up of 15 amino acids. CDR1 is SGHNT, CDR2 YENEEA, per germline.

The CDR3 DNA reads TGTGCCAGCAGTCCCCGCCGGGGGGGGGAGTTGAACACTGAAGCTTTCTTT. The encoded protein is CASSPRRGGELNTEAFF. The chain uses TRBV6-6 and TRBJ1-1; D is possibly TRBD1 (5 bases). V was trimmed by 5 bases and J by 0 bases, leaving 19 bases between them. CDR3 length: 17 amino acids. Germline values: CDR1 MNHNY, CDR2 SVGAGI (reference sequence).

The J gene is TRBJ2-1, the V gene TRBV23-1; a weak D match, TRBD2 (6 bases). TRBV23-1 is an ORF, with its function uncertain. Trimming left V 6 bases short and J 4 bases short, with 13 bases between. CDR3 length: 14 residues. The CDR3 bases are TGCGCCAGCAGCGGGACTTTCCGATACAATGAGCAGTTCTTC. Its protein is CASSGTFRYNEQFF.

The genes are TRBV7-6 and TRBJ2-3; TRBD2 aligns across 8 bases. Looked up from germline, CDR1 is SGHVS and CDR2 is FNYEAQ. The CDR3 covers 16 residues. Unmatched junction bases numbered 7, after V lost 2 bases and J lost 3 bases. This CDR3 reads CASSLPLAGVTDTQYF. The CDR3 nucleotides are TGTGCCAGCAGCTTACCGCTAGCGGGTGTAACAGATACGCAGTATTTT. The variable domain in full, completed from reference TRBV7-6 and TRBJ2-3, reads GAGVSQSPRYKVTKRGQDVALRCDPISGHVSLYWYRQALGQGPEFLTYFNYEAQQDKSGLPNDRFSAERPEGSISTLTIQRTEQRDSAMYRCASSLPLAGVTDTQYFGPGTRLTVL.

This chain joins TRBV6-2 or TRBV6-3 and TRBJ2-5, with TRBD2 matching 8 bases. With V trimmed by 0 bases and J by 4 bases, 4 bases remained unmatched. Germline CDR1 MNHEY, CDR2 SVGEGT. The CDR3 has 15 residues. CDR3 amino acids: CASSYSGTRVETQYF. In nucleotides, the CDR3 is TGTGCCAGCAGTTACTCTGGGACTAGGGTAGAGACCCAGTACTTC.

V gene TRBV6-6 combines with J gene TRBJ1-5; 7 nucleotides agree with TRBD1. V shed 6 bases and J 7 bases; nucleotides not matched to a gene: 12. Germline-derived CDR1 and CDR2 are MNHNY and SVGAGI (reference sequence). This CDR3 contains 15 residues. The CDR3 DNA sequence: TGTGCCAGCAGCCGGAGACAGGGTTCGGGGCAGCCCCAGCATTTT. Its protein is CASSRRQGSGQPQHF.

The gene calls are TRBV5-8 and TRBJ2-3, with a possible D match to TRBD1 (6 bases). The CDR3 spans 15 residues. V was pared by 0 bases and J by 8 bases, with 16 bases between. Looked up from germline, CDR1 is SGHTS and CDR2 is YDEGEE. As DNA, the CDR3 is TGTGCCAGCAGCTTGGCCCGCATTGCAGGGGCTACGCAGTATTTT. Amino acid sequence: CASSLARIAGATQYF.

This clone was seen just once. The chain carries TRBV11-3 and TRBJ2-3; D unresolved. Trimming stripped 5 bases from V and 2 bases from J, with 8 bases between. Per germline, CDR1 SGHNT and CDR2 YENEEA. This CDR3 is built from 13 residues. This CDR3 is CASSRFLTDTQYF. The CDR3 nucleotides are TGTGCCAGCAGCCGTTTTCTCACAGATACGCAGTATTTT.

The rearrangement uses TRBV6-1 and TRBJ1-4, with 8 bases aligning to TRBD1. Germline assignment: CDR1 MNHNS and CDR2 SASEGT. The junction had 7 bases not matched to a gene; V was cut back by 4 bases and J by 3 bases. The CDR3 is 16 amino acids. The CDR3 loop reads CASSVVQGAANEKLFF. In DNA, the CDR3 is TGTGCCAGCAGTGTTGTGCAGGGGGCGGCTAATGAAAAACTGTTTTTT.

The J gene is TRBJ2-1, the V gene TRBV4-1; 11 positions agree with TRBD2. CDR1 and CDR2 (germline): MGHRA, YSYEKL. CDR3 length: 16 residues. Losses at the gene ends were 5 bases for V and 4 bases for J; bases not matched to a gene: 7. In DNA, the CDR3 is TGCGCCAGCAGCTCAACTAGCGGGAGACGTTACAATGAGCAGTTCTTC. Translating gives CASSSTSGRRYNEQFF.

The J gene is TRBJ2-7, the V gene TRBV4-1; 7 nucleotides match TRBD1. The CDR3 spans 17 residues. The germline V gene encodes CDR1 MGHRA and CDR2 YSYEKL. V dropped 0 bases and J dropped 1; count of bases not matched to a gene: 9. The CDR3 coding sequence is TGCGCCAGCAGCCAAGAACGGAGTCGGGACAGATCCTACGAGCAGTACTTC. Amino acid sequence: CASSQERSRDRSYEQYF.

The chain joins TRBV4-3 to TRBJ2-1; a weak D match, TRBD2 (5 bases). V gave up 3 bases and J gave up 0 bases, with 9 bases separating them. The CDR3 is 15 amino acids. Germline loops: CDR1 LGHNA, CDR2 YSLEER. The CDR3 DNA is TGCGCCAGCAGCCAGCGGGTTAGCTCCTACAATGAGCAGTTCTTC. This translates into CASSQRVSSYNEQFF.

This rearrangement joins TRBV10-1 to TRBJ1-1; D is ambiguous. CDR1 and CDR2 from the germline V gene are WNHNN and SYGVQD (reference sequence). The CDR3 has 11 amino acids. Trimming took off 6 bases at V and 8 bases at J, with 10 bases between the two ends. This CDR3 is CASSDGGEAFF. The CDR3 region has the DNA TGCGCCAGCAGCGACGGCGGAGAAGCTTTCTTT.